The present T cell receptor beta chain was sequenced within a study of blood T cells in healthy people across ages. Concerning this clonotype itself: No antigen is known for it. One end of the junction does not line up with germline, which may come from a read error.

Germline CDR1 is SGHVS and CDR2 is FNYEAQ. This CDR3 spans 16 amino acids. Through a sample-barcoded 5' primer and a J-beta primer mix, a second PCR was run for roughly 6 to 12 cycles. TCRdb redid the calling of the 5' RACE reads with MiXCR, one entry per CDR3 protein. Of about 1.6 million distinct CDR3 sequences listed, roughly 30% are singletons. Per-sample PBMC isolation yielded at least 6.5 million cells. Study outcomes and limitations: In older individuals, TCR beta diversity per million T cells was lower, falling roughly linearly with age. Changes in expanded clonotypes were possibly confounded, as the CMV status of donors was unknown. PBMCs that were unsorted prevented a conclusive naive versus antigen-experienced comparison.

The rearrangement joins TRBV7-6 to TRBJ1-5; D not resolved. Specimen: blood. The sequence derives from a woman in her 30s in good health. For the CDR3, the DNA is TGTGCCGGCAGCCCAACAAGTCCAGGCAATGGACAGCCCCAGCATTTT. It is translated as CAGSPTSPGNGQPQHF.